The rows below give T cell receptor beta chains drawn from one sample of a study of T-cell memory formation after mild COVID-19. TCRdb re-analysed the 5' RACE reads in MiXCR, keeping a single row per CDR3 protein. The profile shows 250,000 to 350,000 distinct CDR3 sequences, roughly a fifth of them singletons. The material sequenced was PBMCs or a T cell subset sorted from them (not recorded which). All receptors come from a man younger than 35 who had mild COVID-19 (a few samples of this study predate the infection). Cell type and time point are not known. Each CDR3 is given with its conserved first and last residue. A D gene is named only where the DNA matches it firmly. Clone size is stated in some rows and not others, as once, few, many or a class when expanded.

clone size,D gene,J gene,V gene,CDR3 DNA,CDR3 protein
many,TRBD1,TRBJ2-3,TRBV5-1,TGCGCCACTAGGAATCTGACAGGGTCAGGAACAGATACGCAGTATTTT,CATRNLTGSGTDTQYF
NA,NA,TRBJ1-1,TRBV6-5,TGTGCCAGCAGTTACCCCCGATTTGGGGGGAACACTGAAGCTTTCTTT,CASSYPRFGGNTEAFF
NA,NA,TRBJ2-3,TRBV6-6,TGTGCCAGCAGTTACCTTCCGGGGTGGCTCACAGATACGCAGTATTTT,CASSYLPGWLTDTQYF
NA,NA,TRBJ1-5,TRBV5-1,TGCGCCAGCAGCTTGCTAGGGCTTAATCAGCCCCAGCATTTT,CASSLLGLNQPQHF
few,NA,TRBJ1-2,TRBV29-1,TGCAGCGCGAGGACTAGGGGCTATGGCTACACCTTC,CSARTRGYGYTF
NA,TRBD1,TRBJ1-2,TRBV11-2,TGTGCCAGCAGTTCTATCAGGGGGAACTATGGCTACACCTTC,CASSSIRGNYGYTF
few,TRBD2,TRBJ2-3,TRBV3-1,TGTGCCAGCAGCCAAAGCCCTATAGCGGGGGGGCGCACAGATACGCAGTATTTT,CASSQSPIAGGRTDTQYF
NA,NA,TRBJ2-3,TRBV24-1,TGTGCCACCAGTGACCCGGACGGAGCCCCTAGCACAGATACGCAGTATTTT,CATSDPDGAPSTDTQYF
NA,NA,TRBJ1-1,TRBV11-1,TGTGCCAGCTGCTCATCGGTGAACACTGAAGCTTTCTTT,CASCSSVNTEAFF
NA,NA,TRBJ1-5,TRBV5-1,TGCGCCAGCAGCTGGGGGGCCGGGGATAGCAATCAGCCCCAGCATTTT,CASSWGAGDSNQPQHF
few,NA,TRBJ2-3,TRBV6-2/TRBV6-3,TGTGCCAGCAGTTACATCTTCACGCAGTATTTT,CASSYIFTQYF
NA,NA,TRBJ2-3,TRBV9,TGTGCCAGCAGCGTAGCTTCAATACAGGGCGATACGCAGTATTTT,CASSVASIQGDTQYF
NA,TRBD2,TRBJ2-5,TRBV9,TGTGCCAGCAGCGCTAGCGGGGCGGAGACCCAGTACTTC,CASSASGAETQYF
few,TRBD1,TRBJ2-1,TRBV15,TGTGCCACCGGGGACGGACAGGGGTCAAGTGAGCAGTTCTTC,CATGDGQGSSEQFF
NA,NA,TRBJ2-1,TRBV7-8,TGTGCCAGCAGCTTAAGACGAGGGGGACGGACAGAGTATGAGCAGTTCTTC,CASSLRRGGRTEYEQFF
few,NA,TRBJ2-5,TRBV7-2,TGTGCCAGCAGCAAGACTATGTTGTTGGAGACCCAGTACTTC,CASSKTMLLETQYF
few,NA,TRBJ1-3,TRBV7-8,TGTGCCAGCAGCTTCCGGGCCTCCCTAGGGGGAAACACCATATATTTT,CASSFRASLGGNTIYF
few,NA,TRBJ2-7,TRBV5-5,TGTGCCAGCAGCCGAACACAGGGACATGGCTACGAGCAGTACTTC,CASSRTQGHGYEQYF
NA,TRBD1,TRBJ2-1,TRBV29-1,TGCAGCGTTTCAGTTAACAGGGGGCGGAGTGAGCAGTTCTTC,CSVSVNRGRSEQFF
few,NA,TRBJ1-1,TRBV10-3,TGTGCCATCAGCCCCCGGAGCAAGGGTGAAGCTTTCTTT,CAISPRSKGEAFF
few,TRBD1,TRBJ2-5,TRBV5-6,TGTGCCAGCAGCTCCGGGGACAGAAAAGAGACCCAGTACTTC,CASSSGDRKETQYF
NA,NA,TRBJ2-1,TRBV5-1,TGCGCCAGCAGCTTACGGCCGACAGGTCTGCACAATGAGCAGTTCTTC,CASSLRPTGLHNEQFF
few,NA,TRBJ2-2,TRBV12-3/TRBV12-4,TGTGCCAGCACAAGACAGTCGAACACCGGGGAGCTGTTTTTT,CASTRQSNTGELFF
NA,NA,TRBJ1-3,TRBV5-1,TGCGCCAGCAGCTTGAAATCAGGGCAAGGATATGGAAACACCATATATTTT,CASSLKSGQGYGNTIYF
few,NA,TRBJ1-5,TRBV5-1,TGCGCCAGCAGCCAGGCGCCTAATCAGCCCCAGCATTTT,CASSQAPNQPQHF
NA,TRBD1,TRBJ1-2,TRBV12-3/TRBV12-4,TGTGCCAGCTGGGACAGGGGGTTGGAAGGCTACACCTTC,CASWDRGLEGYTF
NA,NA,TRBJ2-1,TRBV3-1,TGTGCCAGCAGCCAAGGCAGCGCGGGCCCCTACAATGAGCAGTTCTTC,CASSQGSAGPYNEQFF
few,NA,TRBJ2-7,TRBV6-1,TGTGCCAGCAGTGAGTACAGGGAGAGCGAGCAGTACTTC,CASSEYRESEQYF
NA,NA,TRBJ2-2,TRBV5-4,TGTGCCAGCAGCTTGCCGGGGCGCACCGGGGAGCTGTTTTTT,CASSLPGRTGELFF